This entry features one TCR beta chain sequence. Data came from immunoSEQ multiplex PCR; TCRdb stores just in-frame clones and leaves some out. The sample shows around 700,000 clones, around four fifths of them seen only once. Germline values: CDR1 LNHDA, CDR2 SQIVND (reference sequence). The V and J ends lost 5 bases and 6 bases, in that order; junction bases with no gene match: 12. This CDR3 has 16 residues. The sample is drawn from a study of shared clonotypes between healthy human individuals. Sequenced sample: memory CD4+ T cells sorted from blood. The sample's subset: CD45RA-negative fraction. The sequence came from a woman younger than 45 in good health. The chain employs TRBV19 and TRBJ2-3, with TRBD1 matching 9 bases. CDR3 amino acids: CASSLGTGLNVDTQYF. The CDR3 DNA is TGTGCCAGTAGTTTAGGGACAGGGTTGAATGTGGATACGCAGTATTTT.